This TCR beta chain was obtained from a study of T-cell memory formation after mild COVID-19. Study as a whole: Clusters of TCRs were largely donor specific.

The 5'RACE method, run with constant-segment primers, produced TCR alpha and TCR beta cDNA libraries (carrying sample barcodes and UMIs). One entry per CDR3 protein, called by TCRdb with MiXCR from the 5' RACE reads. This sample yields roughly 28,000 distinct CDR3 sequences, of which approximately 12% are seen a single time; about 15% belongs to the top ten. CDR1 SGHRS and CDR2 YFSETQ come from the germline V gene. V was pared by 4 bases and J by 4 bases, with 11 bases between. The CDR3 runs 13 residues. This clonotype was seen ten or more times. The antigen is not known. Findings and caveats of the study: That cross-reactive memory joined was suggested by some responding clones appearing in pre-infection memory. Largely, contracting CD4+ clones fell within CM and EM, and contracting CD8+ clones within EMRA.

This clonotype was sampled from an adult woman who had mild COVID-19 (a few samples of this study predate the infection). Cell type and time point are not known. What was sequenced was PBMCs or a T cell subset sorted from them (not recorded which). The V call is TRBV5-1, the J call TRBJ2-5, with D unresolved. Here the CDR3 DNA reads TGCGCCAGCAGCCAGGCTCCACGAGAGACCCAGTACTTC. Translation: CASSQAPRETQYF.